This T cell receptor (beta chain) was sequenced for a study of blood T cell repertoires in COVID-19. Profiling relied on immunoSEQ multiplex PCR, and the TCRdb table lists in-frame clones only, not all of them. The repertoire holds over 75,000 clones, 90% seen once, with about 1.5% in the top ten. With 4 bases clipped from V and 2 bases from J, the junction kept 6 bases outside the gene matches. This CDR3 region has 15 residues. Per germline, CDR1 SNHLY and CDR2 FYNNEI. The chain carries TRBV2 and TRBJ2-7; TRBD1 aligns across 9 bases. This sequence was found in a human donor with active COVID-19. The donor label of this sample is uncertain. The material sequenced was peripheral blood. The CDR3 bases are TGTGCCAGCAGTGTATCAAGGACAGGGGCCTACGAGCAGTACTTC. This encodes CASSVSRTGAYEQYF.